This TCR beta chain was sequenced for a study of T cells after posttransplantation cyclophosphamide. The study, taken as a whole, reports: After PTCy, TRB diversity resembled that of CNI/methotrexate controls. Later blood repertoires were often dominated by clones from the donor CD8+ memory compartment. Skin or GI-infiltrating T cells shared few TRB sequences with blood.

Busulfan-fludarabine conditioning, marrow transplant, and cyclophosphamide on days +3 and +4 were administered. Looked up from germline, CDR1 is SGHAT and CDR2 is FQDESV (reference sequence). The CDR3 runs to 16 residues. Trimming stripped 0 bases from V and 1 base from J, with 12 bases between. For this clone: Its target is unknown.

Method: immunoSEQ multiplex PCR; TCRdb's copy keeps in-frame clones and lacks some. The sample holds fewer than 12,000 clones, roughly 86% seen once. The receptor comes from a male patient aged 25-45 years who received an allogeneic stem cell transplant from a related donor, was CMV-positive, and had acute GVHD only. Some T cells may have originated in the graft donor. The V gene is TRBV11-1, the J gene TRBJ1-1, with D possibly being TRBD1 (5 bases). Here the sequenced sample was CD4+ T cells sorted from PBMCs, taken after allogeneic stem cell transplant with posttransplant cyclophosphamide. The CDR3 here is CASSLASRDWNTEAFF. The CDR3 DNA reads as TGTGCCAGCAGCTTAGCTAGCAGGGACTGGAACACTGAAGCTTTCTTT.